These 20 T cell receptor beta chains were sequenced from one sample in a study of T-cell memory formation after mild COVID-19. MiXCR was run by TCRdb on the 5' RACE reads, yielding one entry per CDR3 protein. The sample lists roughly 310,000 distinct CDR3 sequences; approximately 15% were seen once. Sequences were obtained from PBMCs or a T cell subset sorted from them (not recorded which). The receptors were sampled from a man younger than 30 who had mild COVID-19 (a few samples of this study predate the infection). Cell type and time point are not known.

In this sample, this clonotype turned up a few times. The chain uses TRBV14 and TRBJ2-1, with TRBD2 matching over 7 bases. Trimming cost V 5 bases and J 8 bases; bases outside gene matches: 15. The CDR3 is 16 residues long. Per the germline V gene, CDR1 is SGHDN and CDR2 is FVKESK. The CDR3 protein is CASSLASGLVIYEQFF. In DNA, the CDR3 is TGTGCCAGCAGCTTAGCTTCCGGACTAGTTATTTATGAGCAGTTCTTC.

The table lists this clonotype with many counts. The chain links TRBV5-1 to TRBJ2-2; 8 positions agree with TRBD1. The CDR3 is made up of 15 amino acids. Germline V lookup: CDR1 SGHRS, CDR2 YFSETQ. Germline trimming cut 3 bases from V and 1 base from J; bases unmatched to any gene: 2. The CDR3 is CASSWGTGNTGELFF. The CDR3 coding sequence is TGCGCCAGCAGCTGGGGGACAGGGAACACCGGGGAGCTGTTTTTT.

The table lists this clonotype with many counts. The rearrangement uses TRBV4-1 and TRBJ2-7; D gene ambiguous. Trimming cost V 4 bases and J 3 bases, with 10 bases left between them. This CDR3 has 13 residues. CDR1 and CDR2 from the germline V gene are MGHRA and YSYEKL. The CDR3 region has the DNA TGCGCCAGCAGCCTTTTGGGATACTACGAGCAGTACTTC. Protein sequence: CASSLLGYYEQYF.

This clonotype has only a few counts. The V call is TRBV12-3 or TRBV12-4, the J call TRBJ1-2; TRBD1 agrees at 7 bases. The CDR3 length is 13 residues. The J segment lost 4 bases and the V segment lost 6 bases, leaving 5 bases of the junction unmatched. The CDR3 sequence: CASSPGQFYGYTF. CDR3 in DNA: TGTGCCAGCAGCCCGGGACAGTTCTATGGCTACACCTTC.

In its sample, this clonotype was seen a few times. V gene TRBV4-1 combines with J gene TRBJ1-1; the D is unclear. The V and J ends lost 2 bases and 4 bases respectively, with 11 bases between them. CDR1 is MGHRA, CDR2 YSYEKL, per germline. The CDR3 length is 14 residues. The CDR3 region is CASSQTGLGTEAFF. The CDR3, as DNA: TGCGCCAGCAGCCAAACCGGGTTAGGCACTGAAGCTTTCTTT.

The rearrangement joins TRBV7-9 to TRBJ1-1, with D maybe TRBD1 (5 bases). V shed 1 base and J shed 6 bases, with 9 bases lying between them. The CDR3 runs 13 residues. Germline V lookup: CDR1 SEHNR, CDR2 FQNEAQ (reference sequence). CDR3 coding DNA: TGTGCCAGCAGCTTAGAAGGAGGGGCTGAAGCTTTCTTT. Its translation is CASSLEGGAEAFF.

This sequence joins TRBV12-3 or TRBV12-4 and TRBJ1-1; D is possibly TRBD1 (5 bases). Trimming stripped 3 bases from V and 10 bases from J, with 18 bases between. The CDR3 covers 14 residues. The CDR3 region has the DNA TGTGCCAGCAGTTTGCGGGACCCTACCCGGGGAGCTTTCTTT. Translating it yields CASSLRDPTRGAFF.

The rearrangement uses TRBV4-3 and TRBJ1-2; 10 nucleotides match TRBD1. This CDR3 has 17 residues. Germline CDR1 is LGHNA and CDR2 is YSLEER. V trimming: 1 base; J trimming: 0 bases; junction bases outside the gene matches: 5. The CDR3 region is CASSQVWTGGANYGYTF. Here the CDR3 DNA reads TGCGCCAGCAGCCAAGTTTGGACAGGGGGAGCTAACTATGGCTACACCTTC.

The V and J genes are TRBV27 and TRBJ2-7, with D possibly called TRBD1 or TRBD2 (5 bases each). In germline, CDR1 is MNHEY, CDR2 SMNVEV (reference sequence). The CDR3 is 15 residues long. Trimming shortened V by 3 bases and J by 2 bases, and 14 bases separated the two germline ends. This chain's CDR3 is CASSLLTGPTYEQYF. The CDR3 DNA sequence: TGTGCCAGCAGTTTGCTTACGGGGCCCACCTACGAGCAGTACTTC.

This clonotype was seen many times. The chain carries TRBV12-3 or TRBV12-4 and TRBJ1-2; D remains ambiguous. The length of the CDR3 is 11 residues. V was clipped by 8 bases and J by 7 bases, with 11 bases between them. The CDR3 loop is CASARGFGYTF. CDR3 DNA sequence: TGTGCCAGCGCCCGGGGATTTGGCTACACCTTC.

This clonotype was seen only a few times. This sequence joins TRBV6-2 or TRBV6-3 and TRBJ2-1; D unresolved. V gave up 2 bases and J gave up 8 bases, with 10 bases separating them. There are 13 residues in the CDR3. Germline CDR1 is MNHEY and CDR2 is SVGEGT. CDR3 sequence: CASSYGILYEQFF. The CDR3 DNA is TGTGCCAGCAGTTACGGGATTCTCTATGAGCAGTTCTTC.

At least ten counts were recorded for this clonotype. The DNA for the CDR3 is TGTGCCAGCAGCCACGGGACAGGCTTCTCCTACAATGAGCAGTTCTTC. It specifies CASSHGTGFSYNEQFF. The rearrangement joins TRBV4-2 to TRBJ2-1, with TRBD1 identical over 8 bases. The CDR3 is made up of 16 amino acids. V shed 3 bases, J shed 0 bases, and the junction held 4 bases outside the gene matches. Per germline, CDR1 LGHNA and CDR2 YNFKEQ.

This rearrangement joins TRBV20-1 to TRBJ1-5; D is unresolved. Per the germline V gene, CDR1 is DFQATT and CDR2 is SNEGSKA (reference sequence). The CDR3 runs 16 residues. With 3 bases removed from V and 0 bases from J, the gap between germline ends came to 15 bases. The CDR3 coding sequence is TGCAGTGCTAGTTTGTCATCGGGTTATAGCAATCAGCCCCAGCATTTT. This gives the protein CSASLSSGYSNQPQHF.

This clonotype showed up just a few times. The CDR3 DNA reads as TGTGCCAGCAGCCCCCAGGCGGGATCCTACAATGAGCAGTTCTTC. This translates into CASSPQAGSYNEQFF. V and J are TRBV7-2 and TRBJ2-1, with D maybe TRBD2 (6 bases). The CDR3 extends over 15 amino acids. V lost 5 bases and J 1 base, leaving 12 bases between the germline ends. The germline V gene encodes CDR1 SGHTA and CDR2 FQGNSA.

Many counts were recorded for this clonotype. The chain employs TRBV20-1 and TRBJ2-7, with D maybe TRBD2 (5 bases). Germline V gives CDR1 DFQATT, CDR2 SNEGSKA (reference sequence). CDR3 size: 14 residues. Trimming pared 7 bases from V and 6 bases from J, leaving 22 bases between. Here the CDR3 reads CSVQGSEGSAEQYF. The CDR3 DNA follows: TGCAGTGTCCAAGGGTCCGAGGGATCAGCCGAGCAGTACTTC.

Only a few counts were recorded for this clonotype. The DNA of the CDR3 is TGTGCCATCGGAGGGGAAAACTCCTACGAGCAGTACTTC. Translated: CAIGGENSYEQYF. J is TRBJ2-7 and V is TRBV10-3, with D perhaps TRBD2 (6 bases). CDR1 and CDR2 (germline): ENHRY, SYGVKD. This CDR3 is 13 amino acids long. V dropped 8 bases and J dropped 0 bases, with 11 bases sitting between them.

This clonotype was found a few times. This chain joins TRBV5-1 and TRBJ2-1, with D possibly being TRBD1 (6 bases). Trimming shortened V by 6 bases and J by 1 base, and 14 bases separated the two germline ends. CDR3 length: 15 amino acids. The germline V gene encodes CDR1 SGHRS and CDR2 YFSETQ. CDR3 coding DNA: TGCGCCAGCAACCAACAGGGTGGGTCCTACAATGAGCAGTTCTTC. The encoded protein is CASNQQGGSYNEQFF.

The rearrangement joins TRBV5-1 to TRBJ2-7; 7 nucleotides match TRBD1. The germline V gene encodes CDR1 SGHRS and CDR2 YFSETQ. V lost 4 bases to trimming and J lost 6 bases; unmatched junction nucleotides: 16. The CDR3 spans 16 residues. This CDR3 is CASSLFGDSDFSEQYF. CDR3 DNA: TGCGCCAGCAGCCTCTTTGGGGACAGCGACTTTAGCGAGCAGTACTTC. Looking up the rest from reference TRBV5-1 and TRBJ2-7 gives the full variable domain: KAGVTQTPRYLIKTRGQQVTLSCSPISGHRSVSWYQQTPGQGLQFLFEYFSETQRNKGNFPGRFSGRQFSNSRSEMNVSTLELGDSALYLCASSLFGDSDFSEQYFGPGTRLTVT.

The chain has TRBV12-3 or TRBV12-4 and TRBJ1-6; no clear D. V was shortened by 6 bases and J by 9 bases, with 21 bases between the two germline ends. The CDR3 has 16 residues. The CDR3 DNA reads TGTGCCAGCAGCCGCAACGGCGCTGGAGGAGGTTCACCCCTCCACTTT. This sequence encodes CASSRNGAGGGSPLHF.

V usage is TRBV18 and J usage is TRBJ2-3; D possibly uses TRBD1 or TRBD2 (5 bases each). The germline V and J ends were trimmed by 1 base and 2 bases, with 13 bases remaining between them. The CDR3 covers 16 residues. Germline values: CDR1 KGHSH, CDR2 LQKENI. CDR3 DNA sequence: TGTGCCAGCTCACCACGACTCGTCGGGGCCACAGATACGCAGTATTTT. This encodes CASSPRLVGATDTQYF.